The source of this TCR beta chain is a study of blood T cells in healthy people across ages. General observations from the study: The recorded TCR beta diversity per million T cells decreased in a roughly linear manner with age.

Caucasian individuals from Russia who were healthy and aged 6 to 90 acted as donors. Worth noting for this clonotype: The antigen remains undetermined.

Primed by a sample-barcoded 5' primer and a J-beta primer mix, a second PCR proceeded for 7 to 11 cycles. TCRdb processed the 5' RACE reads anew with MiXCR; each CDR3 protein has one entry. This repertoire shows approximately 800,000 distinct CDR3 sequences, approximately 53% found once; its top ten account for approximately 40%. This receptor was obtained from an elderly man in good health. Sequencing input: blood.

CDR3 protein: CASSQYQGNTEAFF. CDR3 bases: TGTGCCAGCAGCCAATATCAGGGGAACACTGAAGCTTTCTTT. J is TRBJ1-1 and V is TRBV3-1; the D gene is possibly TRBD1 (5 bases). From germline, CDR1 is LGHDT and CDR2 YNNKEL (reference sequence). The ends were cut back, 2 bases at V and 1 base at J, with 8 bases in the middle. The CDR3 length is 14 residues.